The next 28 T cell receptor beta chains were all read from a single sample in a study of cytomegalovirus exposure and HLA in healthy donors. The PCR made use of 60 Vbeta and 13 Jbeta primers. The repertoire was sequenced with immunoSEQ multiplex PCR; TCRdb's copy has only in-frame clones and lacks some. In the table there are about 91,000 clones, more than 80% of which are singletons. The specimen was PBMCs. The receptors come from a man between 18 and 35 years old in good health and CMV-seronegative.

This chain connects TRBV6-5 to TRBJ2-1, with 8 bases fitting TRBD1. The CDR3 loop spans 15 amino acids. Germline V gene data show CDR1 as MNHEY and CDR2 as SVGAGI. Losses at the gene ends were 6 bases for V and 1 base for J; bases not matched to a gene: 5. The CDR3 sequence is CASRGDRSSYNEQFF. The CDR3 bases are TGTGCCAGCAGAGGGGACAGGTCATCCTACAATGAGCAGTTCTTC.

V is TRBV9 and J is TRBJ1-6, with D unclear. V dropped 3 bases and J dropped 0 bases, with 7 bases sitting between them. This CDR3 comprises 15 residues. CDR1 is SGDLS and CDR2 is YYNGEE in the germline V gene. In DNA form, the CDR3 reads TGTGCCAGCAGCGAAGGGAGCTCCTATAATTCACCCCTCCACTTT. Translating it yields CASSEGSSYNSPLHF.

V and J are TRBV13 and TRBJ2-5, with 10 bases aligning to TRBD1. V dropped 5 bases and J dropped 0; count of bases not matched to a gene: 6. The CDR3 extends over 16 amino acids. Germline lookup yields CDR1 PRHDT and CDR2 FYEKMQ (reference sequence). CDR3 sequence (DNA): TGTGCCAGCAGCCCCGGGACAGGGGCCAACCAAGAGACCCAGTACTTC. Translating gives CASSPGTGANQETQYF.

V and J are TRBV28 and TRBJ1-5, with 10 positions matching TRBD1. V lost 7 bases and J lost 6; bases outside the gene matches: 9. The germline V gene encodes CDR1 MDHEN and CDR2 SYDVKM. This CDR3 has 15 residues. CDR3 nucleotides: TGTGCCAGCAACCGCTGGACAGGGGGAACTCAGCCCCAGCATTTT. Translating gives CASNRWTGGTQPQHF.

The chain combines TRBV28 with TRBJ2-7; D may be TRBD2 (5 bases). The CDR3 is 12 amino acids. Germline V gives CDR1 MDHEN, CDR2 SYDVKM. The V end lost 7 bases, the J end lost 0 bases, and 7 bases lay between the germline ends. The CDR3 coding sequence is TGTGCCAGCACCGCGGGCTCCTACGAGCAGTACTTC. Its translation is CASTAGSYEQYF.

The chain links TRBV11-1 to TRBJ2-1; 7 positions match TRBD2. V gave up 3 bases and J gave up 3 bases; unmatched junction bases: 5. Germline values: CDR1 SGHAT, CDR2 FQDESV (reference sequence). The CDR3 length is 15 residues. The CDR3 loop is CASSLTSRYYNEQFF. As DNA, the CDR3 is TGTGCCAGCAGCTTGACTAGCAGATACTACAATGAGCAGTTCTTC.

CDR3 sequence (DNA): TGTGCCAGCAGTCGACAGGGGCTGAACTATGGCTACACCTTC. It codes for CASSRQGLNYGYTF. V gene TRBV6-5 combines with J gene TRBJ1-2; 8 bases fit TRBD1. J was trimmed by 2 bases and V by 5 bases; bases with no gene match: 4. The CDR3 runs to 14 residues. The V gene's germline CDR1 is MNHEY and CDR2 SVGAGI.

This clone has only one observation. The CDR3 spells CASSINSGKDEQFF. Written as DNA, the CDR3 is TGTGCCAGTAGTATAAATAGCGGGAAAGATGAGCAGTTCTTC. This chain uses TRBV19 with TRBJ2-1; TRBD2 agrees at 8 bases. Germline assignment: CDR1 LNHDA and CDR2 SQIVND (reference sequence). The CDR3 length is 14 residues. V lost 2 bases, J lost 8 bases, and 5 bases stayed unmatched.

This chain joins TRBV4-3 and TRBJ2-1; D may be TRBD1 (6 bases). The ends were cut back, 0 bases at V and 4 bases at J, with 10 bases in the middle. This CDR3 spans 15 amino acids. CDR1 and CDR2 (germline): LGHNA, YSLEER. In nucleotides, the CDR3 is TGCGCCAGCAGCCAAGATGGGACAAAATACAATGAGCAGTTCTTC. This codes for CASSQDGTKYNEQFF.

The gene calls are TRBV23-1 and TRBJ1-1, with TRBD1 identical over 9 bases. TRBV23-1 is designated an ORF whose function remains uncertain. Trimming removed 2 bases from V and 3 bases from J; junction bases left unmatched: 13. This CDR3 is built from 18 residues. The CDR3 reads CASSQIELTGGRDTEAFF. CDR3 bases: TGCGCCAGCAGTCAAATCGAATTGACAGGGGGGAGGGACACTGAAGCTTTCTTT.

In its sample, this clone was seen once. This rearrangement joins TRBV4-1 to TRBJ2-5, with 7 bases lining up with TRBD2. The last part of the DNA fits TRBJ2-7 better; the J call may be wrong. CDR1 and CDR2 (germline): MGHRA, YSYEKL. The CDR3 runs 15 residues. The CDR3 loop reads CASSQIGTTWYEQYF. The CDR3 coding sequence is TGCGCCAGCAGCCAAATAGGGACTACCTGGTACGAGCAGTACTTC.

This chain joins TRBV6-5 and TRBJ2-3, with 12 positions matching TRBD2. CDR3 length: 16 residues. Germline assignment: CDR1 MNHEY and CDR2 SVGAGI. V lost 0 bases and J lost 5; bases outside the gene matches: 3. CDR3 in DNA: TGTGCCAGCAGTTACTCACTAGCGGGAGGAAGAGATACGCAGTATTTT. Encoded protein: CASSYSLAGGRDTQYF.

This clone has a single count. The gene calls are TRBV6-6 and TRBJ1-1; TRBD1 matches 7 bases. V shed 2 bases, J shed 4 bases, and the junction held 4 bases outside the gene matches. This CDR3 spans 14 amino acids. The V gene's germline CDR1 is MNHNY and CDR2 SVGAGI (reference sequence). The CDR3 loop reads CASSYADRVTEAFF. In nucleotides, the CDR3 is TGTGCCAGCAGTTACGCCGACAGGGTCACTGAAGCTTTCTTT.

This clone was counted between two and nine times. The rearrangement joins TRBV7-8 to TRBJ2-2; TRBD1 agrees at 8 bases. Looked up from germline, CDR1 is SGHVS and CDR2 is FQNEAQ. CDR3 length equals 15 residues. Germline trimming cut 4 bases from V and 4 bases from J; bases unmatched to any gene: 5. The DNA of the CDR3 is TGTGCCAGCAGCTCGAGACAGGGGCCCACCGGGGAGCTGTTTTTT. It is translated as CASSSRQGPTGELFF.

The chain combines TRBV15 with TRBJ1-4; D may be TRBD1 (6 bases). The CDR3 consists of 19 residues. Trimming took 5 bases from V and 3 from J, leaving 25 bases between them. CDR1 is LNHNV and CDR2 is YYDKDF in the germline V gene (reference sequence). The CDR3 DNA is TGTGCCACCAGCCCTTTCTCCCCGCACAGGGAGGGATCTAATGAAAAACTGTTTTTT. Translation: CATSPFSPHREGSNEKLFF. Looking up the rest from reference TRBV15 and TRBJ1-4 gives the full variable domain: DAMVIQNPRYQVTQFGKPVTLSCSQTLNHNVMYWYQQKSSQAPKLLFHYYDKDFNNEADTPDNFQSRRPNTSFCFLDIRSPGLGDTAMYLCATSPFSPHREGSNEKLFFGSGTQLSVL.

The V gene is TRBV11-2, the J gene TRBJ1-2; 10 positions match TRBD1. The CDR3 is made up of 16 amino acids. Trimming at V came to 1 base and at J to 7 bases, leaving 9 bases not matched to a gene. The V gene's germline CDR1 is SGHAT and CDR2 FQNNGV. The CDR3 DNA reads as TGTGCCAGCAGCTTAGTAGAGACAGGGGGCTATCGTGGCTACACCTTC. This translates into CASSLVETGGYRGYTF. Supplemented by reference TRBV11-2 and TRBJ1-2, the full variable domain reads EAGVAQSPRYKIIEKRQSVAFWCNPISGHATLYWYQQILGQGPKLLIQFQNNGVVDDSQLPKDRFSAERLKGVDSTLKIQPAKLEDSAVYLCASSLVETGGYRGYTFGSGTRLTVV.

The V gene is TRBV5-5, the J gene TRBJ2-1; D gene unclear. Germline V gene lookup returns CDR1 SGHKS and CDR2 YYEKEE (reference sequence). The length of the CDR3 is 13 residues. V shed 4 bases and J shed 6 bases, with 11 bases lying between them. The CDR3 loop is CASSKIQVNEQFF. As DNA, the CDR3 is TGTGCCAGCAGCAAGATTCAGGTCAATGAGCAGTTCTTC. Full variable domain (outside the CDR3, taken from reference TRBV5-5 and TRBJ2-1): DAGVTQSPTHLIKTRGQQVTLRCSPISGHKSVSWYQQVLGQGPQFIFQYYEKEERGRGNFPDRFSARQFPNYSSELNVNALLLGDSALYLCASSKIQVNEQFFGPGTRLTVL.

CDR3 nucleotide sequence: TGTGCCAGCAGCTTAGCGGCTAGCGGGAGCCCCGAGCAGTACTTC. This encodes CASSLAASGSPEQYF. This chain joins TRBV7-9 and TRBJ2-5; 10 positions agree with TRBD2. The J call may be faulty, since TRBJ2-7 better matches the DNA end. The CDR3 runs 15 residues. Per germline, CDR1 SEHNR and CDR2 FQNEAQ (reference sequence).

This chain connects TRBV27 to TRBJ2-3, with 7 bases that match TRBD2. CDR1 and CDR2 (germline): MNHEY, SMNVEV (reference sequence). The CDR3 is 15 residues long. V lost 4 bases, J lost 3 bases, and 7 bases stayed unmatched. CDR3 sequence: CASSSPSGKTDTQYF. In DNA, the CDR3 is TGTGCCAGCAGTTCCCCCAGCGGGAAGACAGATACGCAGTATTTT.

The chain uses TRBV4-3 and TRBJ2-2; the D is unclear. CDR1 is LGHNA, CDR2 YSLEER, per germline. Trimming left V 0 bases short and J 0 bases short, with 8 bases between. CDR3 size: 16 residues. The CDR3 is CASSQDDIPNTGELFF. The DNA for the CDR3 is TGCGCCAGCAGCCAAGATGACATACCGAACACCGGGGAGCTGTTTTTT.

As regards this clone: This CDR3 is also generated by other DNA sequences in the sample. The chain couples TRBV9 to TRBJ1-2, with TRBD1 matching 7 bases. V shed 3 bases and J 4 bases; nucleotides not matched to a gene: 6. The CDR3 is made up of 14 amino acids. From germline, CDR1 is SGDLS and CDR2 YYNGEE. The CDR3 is CASSAEGGGYGYTF. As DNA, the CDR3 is TGTGCCAGCAGCGCCGAAGGGGGCGGCTATGGCTACACCTTC.

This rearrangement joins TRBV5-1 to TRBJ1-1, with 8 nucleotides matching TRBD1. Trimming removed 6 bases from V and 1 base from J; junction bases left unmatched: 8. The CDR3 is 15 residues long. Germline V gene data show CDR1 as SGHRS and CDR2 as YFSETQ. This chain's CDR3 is CASNVGGTGNTEAFF. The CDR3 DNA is TGCGCCAGCAACGTGGGTGGGACAGGGAACACTGAAGCTTTCTTT.

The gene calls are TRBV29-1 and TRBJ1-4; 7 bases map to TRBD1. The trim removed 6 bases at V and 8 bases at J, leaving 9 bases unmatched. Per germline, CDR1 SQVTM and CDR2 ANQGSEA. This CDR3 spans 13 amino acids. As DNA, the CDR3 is TGCAGCGTGCCGTCACCGGGACAGGAAAAACTGTTTTTT. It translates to CSVPSPGQEKLFF. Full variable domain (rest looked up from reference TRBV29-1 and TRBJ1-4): SAVISQKPSRDICQRGTSLTIQCQVDSQVTMMFWYRQQPGQSLTLIATANQGSEATYESGFVIDKFPISRPNLTFSTLTVSNMSPEDSSIYLCSVPSPGQEKLFFGSGTQLSVL.

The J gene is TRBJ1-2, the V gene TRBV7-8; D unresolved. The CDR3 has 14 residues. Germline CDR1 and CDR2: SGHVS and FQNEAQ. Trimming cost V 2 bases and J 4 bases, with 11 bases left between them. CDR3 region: CASSLHQQSYGYTF. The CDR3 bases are TGTGCCAGCAGCTTACATCAACAGTCCTATGGCTACACCTTC.

The CDR3 sequence: CASSFRRGQSYEQYF. The CDR3 DNA reads TGTGCCAGCAGCTTTCGTAGAGGACAGAGCTACGAGCAGTACTTC. The genes are TRBV5-4 and TRBJ2-5; a weak D match, TRBD1 (6 bases). With the DNA end fitting TRBJ2-7 better, the J assignment may be wrong. The CDR3 consists of 15 residues. From germline, CDR1 is SGHNT and CDR2 YYREEE (reference sequence).

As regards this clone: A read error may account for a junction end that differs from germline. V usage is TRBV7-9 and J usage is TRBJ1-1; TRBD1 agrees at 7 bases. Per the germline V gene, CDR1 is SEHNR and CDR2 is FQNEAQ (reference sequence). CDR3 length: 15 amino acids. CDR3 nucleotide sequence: TGTTCCAGCAGCCTAATAGGGACAGCAAACACTGAAGCTTTCTTT. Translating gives CSSSLIGTANTEAFF.

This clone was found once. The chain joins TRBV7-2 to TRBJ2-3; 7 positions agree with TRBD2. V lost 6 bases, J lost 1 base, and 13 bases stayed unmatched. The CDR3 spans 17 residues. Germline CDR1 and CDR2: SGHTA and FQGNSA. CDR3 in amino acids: CASRPAVTSVGTDTQYF. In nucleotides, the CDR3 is TGTGCCAGCAGACCGGCCGTAACTAGCGTCGGCACAGATACGCAGTATTTT.

DNA of the CDR3: TGCGCCAGCAGCCAAGCATTCTCGGTCACTGAAGCTTTCTTT. Amino acids: CASSQAFSVTEAFF. The chain carries TRBV4-3 and TRBJ1-1; no reliable D call. Germline CDR1 reads LGHNA; CDR2 reads YSLEER. The germline V and J ends were trimmed by 1 base and 4 bases, with 10 bases remaining between them. The CDR3 is made up of 14 amino acids.